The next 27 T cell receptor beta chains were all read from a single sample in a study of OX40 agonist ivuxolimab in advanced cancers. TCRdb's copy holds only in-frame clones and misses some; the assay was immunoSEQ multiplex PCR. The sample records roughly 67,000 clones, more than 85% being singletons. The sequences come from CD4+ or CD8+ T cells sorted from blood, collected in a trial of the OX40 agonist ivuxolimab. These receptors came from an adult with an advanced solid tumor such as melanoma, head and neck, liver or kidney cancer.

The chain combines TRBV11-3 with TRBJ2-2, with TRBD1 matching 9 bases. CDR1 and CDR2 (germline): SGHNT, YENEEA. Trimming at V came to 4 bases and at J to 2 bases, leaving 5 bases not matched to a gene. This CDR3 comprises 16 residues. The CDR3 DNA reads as TGTGCCAGCAGCTCCCGGGACAGGGCCAACACCGGGGAGCTGTTTTTT. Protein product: CASSSRDRANTGELFF.

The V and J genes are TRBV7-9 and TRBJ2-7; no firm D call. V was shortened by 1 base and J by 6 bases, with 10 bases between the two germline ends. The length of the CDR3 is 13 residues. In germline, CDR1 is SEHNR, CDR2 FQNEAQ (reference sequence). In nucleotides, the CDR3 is TGTGCCAGCAGCTTAGGTCGAATCGGCGAGCAGTACTTC. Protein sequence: CASSLGRIGEQYF.

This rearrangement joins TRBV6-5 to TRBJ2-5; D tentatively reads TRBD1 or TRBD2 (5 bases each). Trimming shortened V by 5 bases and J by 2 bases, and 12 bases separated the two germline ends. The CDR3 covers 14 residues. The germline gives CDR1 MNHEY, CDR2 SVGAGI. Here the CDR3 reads CASSPGTEQETQYF. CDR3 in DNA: TGTGCCAGCAGTCCAGGGACGGAGCAAGAGACCCAGTACTTC.

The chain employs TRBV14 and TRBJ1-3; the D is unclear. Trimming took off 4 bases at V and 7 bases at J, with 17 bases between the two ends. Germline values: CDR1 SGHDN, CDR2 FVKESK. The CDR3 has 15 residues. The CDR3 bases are TGTGCCAGCAGCCCCTGGAGCTCGGTTGGGAACACCATATATTTT. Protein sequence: CASSPWSSVGNTIYF.

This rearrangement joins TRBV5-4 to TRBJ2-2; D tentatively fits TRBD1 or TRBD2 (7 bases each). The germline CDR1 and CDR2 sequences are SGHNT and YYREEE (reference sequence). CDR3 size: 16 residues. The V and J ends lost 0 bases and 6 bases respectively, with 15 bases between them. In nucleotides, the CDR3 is TGTGCCAGCAGCTTGGTGGCAGGGGGAGGGGCCGGGGAGCTGTTTTTT. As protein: CASSLVAGGGAGELFF. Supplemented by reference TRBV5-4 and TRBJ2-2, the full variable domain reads ETGVTQSPTHLIKTRGQQVTLRCSSQSGHNTVSWYQQALGQGPQFIFQYYREEENGRGNFPPRFSGLQFPNYSSELNVNALELDDSALYLCASSLVAGGGAGELFFGEGSRLTVL.

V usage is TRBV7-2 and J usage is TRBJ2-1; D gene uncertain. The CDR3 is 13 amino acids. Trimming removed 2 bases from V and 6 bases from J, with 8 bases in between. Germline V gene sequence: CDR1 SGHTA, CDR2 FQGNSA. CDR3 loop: CASSLTDFNEQFF. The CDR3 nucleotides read TGTGCCAGCAGCTTAACCGATTTCAATGAGCAGTTCTTC.

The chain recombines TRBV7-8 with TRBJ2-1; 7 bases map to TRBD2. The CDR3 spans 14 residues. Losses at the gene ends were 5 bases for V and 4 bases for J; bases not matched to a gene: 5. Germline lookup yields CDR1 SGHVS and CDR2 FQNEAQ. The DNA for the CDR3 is TGTGCCAGCAGCCCCTCGGGGGGTTACAATGAGCAGTTCTTC. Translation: CASSPSGGYNEQFF. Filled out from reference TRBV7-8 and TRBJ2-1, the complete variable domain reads GAGVSQSPRYKVAKRGQDVALRCDPISGHVSLFWYQQALGQGPEFLTYFQNEAQLDKSGLPSDRFFAERPEGSVSTLKIQRTQQEDSAVYLCASSPSGGYNEQFFGPGTRLTVL.

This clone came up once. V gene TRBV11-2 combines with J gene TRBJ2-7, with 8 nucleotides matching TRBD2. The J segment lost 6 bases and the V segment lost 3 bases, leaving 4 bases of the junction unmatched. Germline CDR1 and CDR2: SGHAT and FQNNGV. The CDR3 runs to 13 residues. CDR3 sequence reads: CASSLGTSGEQYF. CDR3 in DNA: TGTGCCAGCAGCTTGGGGACTAGTGGCGAGCAGTACTTC.

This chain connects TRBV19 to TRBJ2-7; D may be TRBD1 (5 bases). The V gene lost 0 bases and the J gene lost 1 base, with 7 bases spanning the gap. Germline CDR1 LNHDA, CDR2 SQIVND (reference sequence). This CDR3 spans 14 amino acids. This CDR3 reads CASSIEAGSYEQYF. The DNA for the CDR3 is TGTGCCAGTAGTATAGAGGCAGGGTCCTACGAGCAGTACTTC.

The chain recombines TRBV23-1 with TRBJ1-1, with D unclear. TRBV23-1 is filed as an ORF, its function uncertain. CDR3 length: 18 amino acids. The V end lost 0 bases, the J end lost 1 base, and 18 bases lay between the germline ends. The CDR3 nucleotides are TGCGCCAGCAGTCAATCGGCCGAGGCCCATGCCCCGAACACTGAAGCTTTCTTT. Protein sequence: CASSQSAEAHAPNTEAFF.

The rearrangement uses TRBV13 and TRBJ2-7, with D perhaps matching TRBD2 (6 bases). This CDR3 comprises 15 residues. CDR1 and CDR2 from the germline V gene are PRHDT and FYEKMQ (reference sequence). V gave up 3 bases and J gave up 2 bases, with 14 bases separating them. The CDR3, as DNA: TGTGCCAGCAGCTTGGGAGGAAACTATCCCTACGAGCAGTACTTC. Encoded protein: CASSLGGNYPYEQYF.

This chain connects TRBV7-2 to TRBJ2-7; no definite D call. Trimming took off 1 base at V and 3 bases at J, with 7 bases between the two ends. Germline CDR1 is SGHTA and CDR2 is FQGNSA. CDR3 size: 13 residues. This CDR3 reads CASSLGSVYEQYF. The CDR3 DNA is TGTGCCAGCAGCTTAGGCTCGGTCTACGAGCAGTACTTC.

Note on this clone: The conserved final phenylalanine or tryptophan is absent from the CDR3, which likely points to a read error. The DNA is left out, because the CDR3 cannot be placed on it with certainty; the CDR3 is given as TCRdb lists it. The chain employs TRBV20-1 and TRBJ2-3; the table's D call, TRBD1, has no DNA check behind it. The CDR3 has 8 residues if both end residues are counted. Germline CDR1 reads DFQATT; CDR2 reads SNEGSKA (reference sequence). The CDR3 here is CSASKRGL.

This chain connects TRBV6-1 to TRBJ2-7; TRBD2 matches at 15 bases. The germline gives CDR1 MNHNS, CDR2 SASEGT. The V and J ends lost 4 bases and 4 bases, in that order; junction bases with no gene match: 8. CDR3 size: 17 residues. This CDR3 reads CASSVWTSGGALYEQYF. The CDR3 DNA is TGTGCCAGCAGTGTGTGGACTAGCGGGGGGGCGTTGTACGAGCAGTACTTC.

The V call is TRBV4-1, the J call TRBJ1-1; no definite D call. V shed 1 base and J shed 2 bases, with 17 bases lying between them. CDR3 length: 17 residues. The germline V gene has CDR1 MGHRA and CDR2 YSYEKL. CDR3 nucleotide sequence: TGCGCCAGCAGCCAAGTCGCGGGCAGCAATACTAACACTGAAGCTTTCTTT. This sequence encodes CASSQVAGSNTNTEAFF.

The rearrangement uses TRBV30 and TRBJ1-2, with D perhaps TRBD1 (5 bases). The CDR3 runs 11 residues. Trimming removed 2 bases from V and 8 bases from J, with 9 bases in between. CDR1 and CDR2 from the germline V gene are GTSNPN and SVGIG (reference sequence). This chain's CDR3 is CAWSPGGGYTF. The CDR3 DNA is TGTGCCTGGAGTCCCGGGGGGGGCTACACCTTC.

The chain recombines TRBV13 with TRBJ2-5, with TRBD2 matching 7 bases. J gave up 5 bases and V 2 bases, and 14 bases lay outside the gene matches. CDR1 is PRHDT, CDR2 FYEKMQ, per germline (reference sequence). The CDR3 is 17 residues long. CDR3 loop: CASSLLSAGVEGETQYF. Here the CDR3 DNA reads TGTGCCAGCAGCTTACTCTCTGCGGGGGTTGAAGGGGAGACCCAGTACTTC.

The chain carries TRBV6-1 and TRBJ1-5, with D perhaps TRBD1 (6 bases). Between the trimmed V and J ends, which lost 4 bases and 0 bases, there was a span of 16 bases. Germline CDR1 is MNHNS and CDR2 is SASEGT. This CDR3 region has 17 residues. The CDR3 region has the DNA TGTGCCAGCAGTGCCTCCGGGACACCGTATAGCAATCAGCCCCAGCATTTT. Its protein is CASSASGTPYSNQPQHF.

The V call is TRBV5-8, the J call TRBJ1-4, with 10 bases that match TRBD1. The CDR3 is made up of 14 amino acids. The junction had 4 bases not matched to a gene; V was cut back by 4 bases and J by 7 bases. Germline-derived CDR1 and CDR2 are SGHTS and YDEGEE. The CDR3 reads CASSGGQGFEKLFF. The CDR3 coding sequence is TGTGCCAGCAGCGGGGGACAGGGGTTTGAAAAACTGTTTTTT.

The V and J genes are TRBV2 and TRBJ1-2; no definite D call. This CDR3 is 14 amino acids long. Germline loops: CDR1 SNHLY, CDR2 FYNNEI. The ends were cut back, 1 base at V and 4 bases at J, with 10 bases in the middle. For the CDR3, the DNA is TGTGCCAGCAGTGAAGTTAAGGGTAGCTATGGCTACACCTTC. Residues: CASSEVKGSYGYTF.

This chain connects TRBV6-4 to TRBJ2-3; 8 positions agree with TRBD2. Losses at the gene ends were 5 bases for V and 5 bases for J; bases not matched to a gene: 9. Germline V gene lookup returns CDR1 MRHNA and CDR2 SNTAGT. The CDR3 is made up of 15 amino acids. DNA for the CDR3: TGTGCCAGCAGTTACCTCGGGGGGGCTGGAGATACGCAGTATTTT. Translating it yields CASSYLGGAGDTQYF.

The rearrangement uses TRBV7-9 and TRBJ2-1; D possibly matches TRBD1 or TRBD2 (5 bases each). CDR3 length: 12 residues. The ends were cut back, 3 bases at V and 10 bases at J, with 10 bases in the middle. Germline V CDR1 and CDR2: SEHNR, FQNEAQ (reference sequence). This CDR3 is CASSLGVSEQFF. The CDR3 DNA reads TGTGCCAGCAGCTTGGGGGTATCGGAGCAGTTCTTC.

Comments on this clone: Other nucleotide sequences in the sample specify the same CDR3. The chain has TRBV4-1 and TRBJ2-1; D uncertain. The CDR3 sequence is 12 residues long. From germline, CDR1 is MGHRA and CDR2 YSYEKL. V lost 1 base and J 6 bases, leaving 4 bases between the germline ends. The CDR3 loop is CASSQAGNEQFF. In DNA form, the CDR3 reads TGCGCCAGCAGCCAAGCCGGCAATGAGCAGTTCTTC.

The CDR3 DNA sequence: TGTGCCAGCAGCGTAGAAAACGGGGACTCCCAAGAGACCCAGTACTTC. It translates to CASSVENGDSQETQYF. J is TRBJ2-5 and V is TRBV9; D might be TRBD2 (6 bases). Germline V gene lookup returns CDR1 SGDLS and CDR2 YYNGEE. The CDR3 has 16 amino acids. Trimming pared 0 bases from V and 1 base from J, leaving 13 bases between.

The CDR3 is CASTKRGPGTDTQYF. In nucleotides, the CDR3 is TGCGCCAGCACAAAAAGGGGGCCGGGCACAGATACGCAGTATTTT. V is TRBV10-2 and J is TRBJ2-3, with 7 positions matching TRBD1. Trimming took 7 bases from V and 1 from J; bases not matched to a gene: 8. Per the germline V gene, CDR1 is WSHSY and CDR2 is SAAADI. This CDR3 is 15 amino acids long.

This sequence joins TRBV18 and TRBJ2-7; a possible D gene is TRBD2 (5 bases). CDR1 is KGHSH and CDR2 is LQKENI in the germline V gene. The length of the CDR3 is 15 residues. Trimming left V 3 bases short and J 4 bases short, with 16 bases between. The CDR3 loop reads CASSPEGVGAYEQYF. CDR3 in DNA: TGTGCCAGCTCACCGGAAGGCGTGGGAGCTTACGAGCAGTACTTC.

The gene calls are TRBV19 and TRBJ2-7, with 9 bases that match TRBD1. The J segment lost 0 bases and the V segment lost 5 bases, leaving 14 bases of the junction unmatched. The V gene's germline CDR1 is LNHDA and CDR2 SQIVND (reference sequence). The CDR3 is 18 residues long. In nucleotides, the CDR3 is TGTGCCAGTAGTGGGACAGGGCCAACTTCTTATTTCTCCTACGAGCAGTACTTC. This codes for CASSGTGPTSYFSYEQYF.